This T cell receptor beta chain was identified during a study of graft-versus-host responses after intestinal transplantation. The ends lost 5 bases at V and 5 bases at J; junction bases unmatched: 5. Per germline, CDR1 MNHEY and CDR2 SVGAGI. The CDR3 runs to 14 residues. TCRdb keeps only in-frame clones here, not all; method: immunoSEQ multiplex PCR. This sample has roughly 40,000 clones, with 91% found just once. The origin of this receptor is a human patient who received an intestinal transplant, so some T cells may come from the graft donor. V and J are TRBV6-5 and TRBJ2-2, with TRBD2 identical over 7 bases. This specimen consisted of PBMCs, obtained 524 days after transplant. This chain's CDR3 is CASSAQGGTGELFF. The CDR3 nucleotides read TGTGCCAGCAGTGCCCAGGGAGGGACCGGGGAGCTGTTTTTT.